This record looks at one T cell receptor (beta chain) sequence and its context. Its antigen remains unidentified. This entry is derived from a study of cytomegalovirus exposure and HLA in healthy donors. The wider study: There were 350 to 400 genotyped donors. Of these, about 81% fell in the genetic ancestry cluster associated with self-reported Caucasian donors. Study-wide results and limits: Common viral pathogens were later found to be apparently linked to several of the most significant clusters. Being productive about 90% or about 30% of the time was typical of most TCR beta V segments in an earlier analysis. TCR beta sequences numbering 15,000 to 20,000 were associated with HLA alleles at 0.05 false discovery rate in a later analysis.

Trimming left V 6 bases short and J 1 base short, with 10 bases between. Germline loops: CDR1 SNHLY, CDR2 FYNNEI. The length of the CDR3 is 14 residues. Primers included in the PCR were 60 Vbeta and 13 Jbeta primers. This table comes from immunoSEQ multiplex PCR, and its TCRdb copy is limited to in-frame clones, with some not included. The sample shows about 150,000 clones, roughly 85% of them seen only once. The sequenced sample was PBMCs. The chain recombines TRBV2 with TRBJ2-1; D not certain. The source of this sequence is a man aged 35 to 55 in good health and CMV-seropositive. The CDR3 region has the DNA TGTGCCAGCAGCCCGCCAGGTTCCTACAATGAGCAGTTCTTC. It translates to CASSPPGSYNEQFF. Combining the CDR3 with reference TRBV2 and TRBJ2-1 gives the whole variable domain EPEVTQTPSHQVTQMGQEVILRCVPISNHLYFYWYRQILGQKVEFLVSFYNNEISEKSEIFDDQFSVERPDGSNFTLKIRSTKLEDSAMYFCASSPPGSYNEQFFGPGTRLTVL.